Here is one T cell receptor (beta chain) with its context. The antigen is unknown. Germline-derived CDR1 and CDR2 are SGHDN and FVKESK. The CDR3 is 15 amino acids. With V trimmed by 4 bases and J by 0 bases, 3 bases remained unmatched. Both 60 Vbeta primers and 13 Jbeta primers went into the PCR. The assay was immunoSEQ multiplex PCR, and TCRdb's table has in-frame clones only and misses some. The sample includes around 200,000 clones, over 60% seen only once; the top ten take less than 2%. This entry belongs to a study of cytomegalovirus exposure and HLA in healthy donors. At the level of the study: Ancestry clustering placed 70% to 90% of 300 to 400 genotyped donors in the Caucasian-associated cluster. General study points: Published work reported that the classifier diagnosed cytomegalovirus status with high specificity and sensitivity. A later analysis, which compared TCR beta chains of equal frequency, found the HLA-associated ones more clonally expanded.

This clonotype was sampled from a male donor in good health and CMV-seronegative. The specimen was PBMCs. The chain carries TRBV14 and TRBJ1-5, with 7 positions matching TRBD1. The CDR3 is CASSPTGNSNQPQHF. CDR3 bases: TGTGCCAGCAGCCCGACAGGGAATAGCAATCAGCCCCAGCATTTT.